The clone carrying this TCR beta chain was seen more than once but under ten times. Its antigen is not identified. The CDR3 spans 13 residues. Germline assignment: CDR1 SQVTM and CDR2 ANQGSEA. V was pared by 6 bases and J by 7 bases, with 5 bases of the junction left unmatched. Per the original data handling: TCRs per sample had a median of roughly 93,000 and ranged from about 20,000 to 700,000. TCRdb recomputed calls from the RACE reads with MiXCR, one row per CDR3 protein. The V and J calls here are based on TCRdb, not the publication. The profile shows around 69,000 distinct CDR3 sequences, approximately 9.4% of them singletons. This sample is drawn from a study of human T cells and chemical hapten exposure. General study findings and limits: Donors had alopecia, so their immune response may differ from healthy people's.

Noted time point: patch test 1, 2 weeks after DPC sensitization. Treatment denoted: therapeutic diphenylcyclopropenone sensitization with weekly scalp DPC. The TCR sequence derives from a woman aged 35 to 49 with alopecia areata. Some clones in this sample may be carry-over from other donors' samples. Sequencing used whole blood, obtained in connection with sensitization to the hapten diphenylcyclopropenone (DPC). The rearrangement links TRBV29-1 to TRBJ2-7, with 14 bases that match TRBD2. The CDR3 DNA reads as TGCAGCGTAGCGGGACTAGCGGGGGAAGAGCAGTACTTC. Amino acid sequence: CSVAGLAGEEQYF.